The T cell receptor beta chain described here comes from a study of blood T cell repertoires in COVID-19. Across the whole study: Italy, Spain and the United States were the sources of the convalescent and acute COVID-19 samples.

TCRdb's table, derived via immunoSEQ multiplex PCR, lists solely in-frame clones and lacks some. This sample has 150,000 to 200,000 clones, with approximately 80% found just once. Germline lookup yields CDR1 MRHNA and CDR2 SNTAGT. Between the trimmed V and J ends, which lost 0 bases and 11 bases, there was a span of 19 bases. The CDR3 covers 16 residues. Sequencing was performed on peripheral blood. This clonotype was sampled from a woman over 75 with active or convalescent COVID-19. The V call is TRBV6-4, the J call TRBJ1-4; D unresolved. CDR3 nucleotides: TGTGCCAGCAGTGACTCTTTCGGGCCTCCGGCGGGGAAACTGTTTTTT. It translates to CASSDSFGPPAGKLFF.